The present T cell receptor (beta chain) was sequenced within a study of blood T cell repertoires in COVID-19 (dated by TCRdb to 2020 to 2021). Regarding the research as a whole: Samples from collaborators originated in the United States, Italy and Spain and spanned both the acute and convalescent phases of COVID-19. The prospective study material was composed of cDNA or gDNA derived from T cells, B-cell-depleted T cells, or PBMCs. Deeply sampled blood TCRbeta repertoires from subjects exposed to, actively infected with, or recovered from COVID-19 were included in the dataset. The repertoires were released in a freely available public database intended as a resource for research on the immune response to SARS-CoV-2. Samples came from the ongoing ImmuneRACE study (first 160 participants) plus 1,254 subjects from 6 global collaborators. Nearly every sample came with metadata listing a de-identified subject ID, COVID-19 status, age in years and sex. Where HLA class I and class II types were available, the types were taken from metadata supplied by the sample provider, not from assay-based typing. The paper's findings and limits, for the study overall: Clinical and demographic metadata were provided uncurated, with the amount varying by source and participant.

One collaborating source in Seattle enrolled patients while the patients were actively infected and followed the patients over time throughout the course of disease. Whole blood was collected in K2EDTA tubes by collaborating institutions according to the institutions' own protocols. For TCRbeta analysis, collaborator samples were shipped as frozen whole blood, as isolated PBMCs, or as DNA extracted from either sample type. A note on this clone: Its target antigen remains unknown. No quality values exist for individual bases; no much larger clone is one base distant.

The immunoSEQ Assay, a bias-controlled multiplex PCR, was used to amplify TCRbeta CDR3 regions from genomic DNA. The paper's processing steps were these. The number of nucleated cells in each sample was estimated from the amplification of reference gene primers within the assay. To quantify the absolute abundance of each unique TCRbeta CDR3 rearrangement, sequence reads were collapsed and filtered. For each sample, productive Simpson clonality was calculated as the square root of Simpson's diversity index across productive rearrangements. The clones in this table, taken by TCRdb from immuneACCESS, are in-frame only. Not every clone is retained; where verified, under half of the shortfall comes from an unresolved V gene, and the cause of the rest is unknown. V, J and clone size were drawn from that table, and D and trimming were deduced from the DNA. The sample profile shows roughly 240,000 clones; about 82% of them were found once. Approximately 5% of the sample is in the top ten clones.

Sequenced sample: peripheral blood. The sequence was obtained from a man between 45 and 60 years old with COVID-19, enrolled during active disease.

The CDR3 loop reads CASSQQTGGNQPQHF. The nucleotide sequence reads as follows: TGCGCCAGCAGCCAGCAGACAGGGGGTAATCAGCCCCAGCATTTT. Recombination joined TRBV4-1 with TRBJ1-5, and TRBD1 aligns with 9 junction nucleotides. The germline V gene gives CDR1 as MGHRA and CDR2 as YSYEKL. Relative to germline, V is missing 3 bases and J is missing 4 bases, with 4 bases of the junction outside any gene match. Measured from the cysteine to the phenylalanine, the CDR3 is 15 residues long. Only the CDR3 region is kept as DNA, spanning 45 bases read in frame from base 1.